This T cell receptor (beta chain) was captured by sequencing in a study of blood T cell repertoires in COVID-19. Some clones are missing from TCRdb's copy, which holds only in-frame ones; the method was immunoSEQ multiplex PCR. The sample carries fewer than 500,000 clones, about 90% recorded once. This clone showed up just a few times. V gave up 8 bases and J gave up 5 bases, with 15 bases separating them. The CDR3 runs to 13 residues. Sequenced material: PBMCs or T cells enriched from blood (not recorded which). This clonotype originated in a woman under 30 with acute COVID-19. The chain is built from TRBV12-3 or TRBV12-4 and TRBJ2-5, with TRBD1 as a possible D gene (6 bases). This CDR3 is CASSQGTIETQYF. CDR3 sequence (DNA): TGTGCCAGCTCCCAGGGGACCATCGAGACCCAGTACTTC.